This T cell receptor (beta chain) was captured by sequencing in a study of blood T cell repertoires in COVID-19. About the research overall: The United States, Italy and Spain supplied acute and convalescent COVID-19 samples. PBMCs, B-cell-depleted T cells, or T cells provided the cDNA or gDNA that made up the material.

CDR1 is KGHDR and CDR2 is SFDVKD in the germline V gene. CDR3 length equals 17 residues. V was pared by 5 bases and J by 2 bases, with 11 bases of the junction left unmatched. Per the original data handling: Nucleated cell counts were estimated from reference gene primer amplification. Assay: immunoSEQ multiplex PCR; the TCRdb copy retains only in-frame clones and omits some. V and J calls and clone size come straight from that table; D and trimming were deduced from the DNA. The data show approximately 28,000 clones, roughly 70% seen once. The chain combines TRBV24-1 with TRBJ2-1; TRBD2 aligns across 7 bases. This TCR came from a boy younger than 10 with active or convalescent COVID-19. Sequenced sample: peripheral blood. CDR3: CATSGVAGRGTYNEQFF. The DNA of the CDR3 is TGTGCCACCAGTGGTGTAGCGGGCCGAGGGACCTACAATGAGCAGTTCTTC.